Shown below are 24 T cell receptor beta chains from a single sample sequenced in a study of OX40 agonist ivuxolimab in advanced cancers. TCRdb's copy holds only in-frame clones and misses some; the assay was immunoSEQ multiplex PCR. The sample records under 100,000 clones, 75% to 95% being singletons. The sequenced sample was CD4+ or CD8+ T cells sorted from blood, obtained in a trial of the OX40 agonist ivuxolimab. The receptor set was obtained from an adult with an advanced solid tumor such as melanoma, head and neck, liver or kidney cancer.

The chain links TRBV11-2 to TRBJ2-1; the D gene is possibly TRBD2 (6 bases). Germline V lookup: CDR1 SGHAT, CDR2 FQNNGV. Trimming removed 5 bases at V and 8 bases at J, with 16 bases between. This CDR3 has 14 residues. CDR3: CASSPQISGDEQFF. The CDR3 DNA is TGTGCCAGCAGCCCCCAGATATCGGGGGATGAGCAGTTCTTC.

The CDR3 sequence: CASSPGTRSYEQYF. The CDR3 DNA is TGTGCCAGCAGCCCCGGGACTAGATCCTACGAGCAGTACTTC. The chain is built from TRBV11-2 and TRBJ2-7, with 8 positions matching TRBD2. Unmatched junction bases numbered 4, after V lost 5 bases and J lost 1 base. CDR3 length equals 14 residues. Germline V gene lookup returns CDR1 SGHAT and CDR2 FQNNGV. The full variable domain, its missing parts supplied by reference TRBV11-2 and TRBJ2-7, is EAGVAQSPRYKIIEKRQSVAFWCNPISGHATLYWYQQILGQGPKLLIQFQNNGVVDDSQLPKDRFSAERLKGVDSTLKIQPAKLEDSAVYLCASSPGTRSYEQYFGPGTRLTVT.

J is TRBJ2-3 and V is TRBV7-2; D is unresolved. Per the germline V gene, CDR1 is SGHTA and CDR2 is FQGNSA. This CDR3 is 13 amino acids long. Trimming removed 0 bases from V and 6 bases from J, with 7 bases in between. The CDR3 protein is CASSLASTDTQYF. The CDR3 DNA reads TGTGCCAGCAGCTTAGCCAGTACCGATACGCAGTATTTT. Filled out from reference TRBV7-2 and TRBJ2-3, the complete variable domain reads GAGVSQSPSNKVTEKGKDVELRCDPISGHTALYWYRQSLGQGLEFLIYFQGNSAPDKSGLPSDRFSAERTGGSVSTLTIQRTQQEDSAVYLCASSLASTDTQYFGPGTRLTVL.

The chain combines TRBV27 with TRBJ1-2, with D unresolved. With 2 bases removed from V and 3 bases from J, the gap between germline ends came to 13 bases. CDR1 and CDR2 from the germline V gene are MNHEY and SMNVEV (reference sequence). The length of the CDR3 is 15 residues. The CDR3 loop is CASSLGGSKHYGYTF. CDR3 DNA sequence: TGTGCCAGCAGTTTAGGAGGGTCGAAGCACTATGGCTACACCTTC.

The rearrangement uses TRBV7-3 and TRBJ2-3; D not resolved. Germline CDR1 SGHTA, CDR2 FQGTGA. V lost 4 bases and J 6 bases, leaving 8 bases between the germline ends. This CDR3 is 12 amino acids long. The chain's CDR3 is CASSSSADTQYF. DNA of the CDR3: TGTGCCAGCAGCTCCTCTGCGGATACGCAGTATTTT.

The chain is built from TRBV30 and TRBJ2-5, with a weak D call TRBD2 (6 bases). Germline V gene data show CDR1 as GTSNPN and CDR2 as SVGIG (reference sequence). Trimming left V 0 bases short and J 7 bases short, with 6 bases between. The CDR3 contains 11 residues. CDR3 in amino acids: CAWSVGGTQYF. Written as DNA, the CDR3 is TGTGCCTGGAGTGTGGGGGGGACCCAGTACTTC.

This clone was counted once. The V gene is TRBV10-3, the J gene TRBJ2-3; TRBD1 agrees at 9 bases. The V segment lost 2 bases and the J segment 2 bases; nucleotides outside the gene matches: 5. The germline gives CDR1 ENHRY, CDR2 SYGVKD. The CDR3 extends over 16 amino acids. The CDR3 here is CAISEPGQGLTDTQYF. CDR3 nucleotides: TGTGCCATCAGTGAGCCGGGACAGGGTCTCACAGATACGCAGTATTTT.

CDR3 sequence: CASSPRTGDMNTEAFF. Here the CDR3 DNA reads TGTGCCAGCTCACCACGAACAGGAGACATGAACACTGAAGCTTTCTTT. V usage is TRBV18 and J usage is TRBJ1-1; perhaps TRBD1 as D (5 bases). CDR1 is KGHSH, CDR2 LQKENI, per germline. V was pared by 1 base and J by 0 bases, with 12 bases between. The CDR3 contains 16 residues.

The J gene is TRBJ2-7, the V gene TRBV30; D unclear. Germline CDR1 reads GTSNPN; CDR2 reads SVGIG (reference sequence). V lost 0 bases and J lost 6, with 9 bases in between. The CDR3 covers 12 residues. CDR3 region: CAWSVRGVEQYF. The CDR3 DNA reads TGTGCCTGGAGTGTTCGAGGTGTCGAGCAGTACTTC.

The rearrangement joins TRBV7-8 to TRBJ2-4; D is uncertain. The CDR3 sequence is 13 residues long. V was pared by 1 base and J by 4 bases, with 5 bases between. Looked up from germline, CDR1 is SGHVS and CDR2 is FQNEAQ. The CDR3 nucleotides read TGTGCCAGCAGCTTAGGGCTAAAAAACATTCAGTACTTC. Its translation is CASSLGLKNIQYF.

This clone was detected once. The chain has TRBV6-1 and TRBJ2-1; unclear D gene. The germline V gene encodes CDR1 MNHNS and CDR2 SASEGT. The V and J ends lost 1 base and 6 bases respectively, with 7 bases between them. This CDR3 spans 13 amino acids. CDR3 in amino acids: CASSEGQINEQFF. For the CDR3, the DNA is TGTGCCAGCAGTGAAGGGCAAATCAATGAGCAGTTCTTC.

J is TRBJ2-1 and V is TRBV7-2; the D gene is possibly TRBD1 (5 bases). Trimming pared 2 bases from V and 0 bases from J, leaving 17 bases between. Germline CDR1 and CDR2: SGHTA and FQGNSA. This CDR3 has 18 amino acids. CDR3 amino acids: CASSLRGRPQSSYNEQFF. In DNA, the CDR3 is TGTGCCAGCAGCTTAAGGGGCAGGCCACAAAGCTCCTACAATGAGCAGTTCTTC.

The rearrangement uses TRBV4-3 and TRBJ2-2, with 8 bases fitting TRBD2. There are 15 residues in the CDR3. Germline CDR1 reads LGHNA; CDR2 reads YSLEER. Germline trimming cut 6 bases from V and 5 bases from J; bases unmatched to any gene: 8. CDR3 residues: CASRSQSGSTGELFF. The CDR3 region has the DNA TGCGCCAGCAGAAGTCAGAGCGGGAGTACCGGGGAGCTGTTTTTT.

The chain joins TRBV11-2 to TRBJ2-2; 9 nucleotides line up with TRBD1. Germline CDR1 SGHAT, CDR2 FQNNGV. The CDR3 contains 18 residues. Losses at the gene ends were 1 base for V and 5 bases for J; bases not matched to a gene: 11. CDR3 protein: CASSLVAYRGRRTGELFF. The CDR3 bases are TGTGCCAGCAGCTTAGTCGCCTACAGGGGGCGGCGAACCGGGGAGCTGTTTTTT.

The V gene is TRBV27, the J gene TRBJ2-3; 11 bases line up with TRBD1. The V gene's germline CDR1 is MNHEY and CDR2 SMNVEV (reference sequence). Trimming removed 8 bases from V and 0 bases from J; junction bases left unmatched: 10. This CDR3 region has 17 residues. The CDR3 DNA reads TGTGCCAGCCTCGGACAGGGGGCCGACACTAGCACAGATACGCAGTATTTT. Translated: CASLGQGADTSTDTQYF.

DNA for the CDR3: TGTGCCAGCAGTTACGACTGGGGGCTTAACTATGGCTACACCTTC. Amino acid sequence: CASSYDWGLNYGYTF. V and J are TRBV6-6 and TRBJ1-2, with D maybe TRBD1 (6 bases). V was clipped by 2 bases and J by 1 base, with 11 bases between them. In germline, CDR1 is MNHNY, CDR2 SVGAGI (reference sequence). The length of the CDR3 is 15 residues.

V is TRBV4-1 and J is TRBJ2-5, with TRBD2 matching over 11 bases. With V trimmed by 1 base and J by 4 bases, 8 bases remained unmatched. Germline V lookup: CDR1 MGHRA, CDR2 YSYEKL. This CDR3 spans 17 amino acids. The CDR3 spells CASSQVGALAGGETQYF. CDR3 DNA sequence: TGCGCCAGCAGCCAAGTAGGGGCGCTAGCGGGAGGAGAGACCCAGTACTTC.

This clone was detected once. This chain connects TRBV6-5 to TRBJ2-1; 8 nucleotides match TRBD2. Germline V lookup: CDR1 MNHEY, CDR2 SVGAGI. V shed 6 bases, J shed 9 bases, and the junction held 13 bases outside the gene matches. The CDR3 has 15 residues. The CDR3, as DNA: TGTGCCAGCAGCCGGTGGGGACTAGTCTCAAGTGAGCAGTTCTTC. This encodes CASSRWGLVSSEQFF.

Here the CDR3 reads CASSPRGIHQETQYF. DNA of the CDR3: TGTGCCAGCAGCCCCCGTGGAATCCATCAAGAGACCCAGTACTTC. This rearrangement joins TRBV28 to TRBJ2-5, with D uncertain. V was cut by 6 bases and J by 2 bases, with 16 bases left in between. Germline lookup yields CDR1 MDHEN and CDR2 SYDVKM. The CDR3 length is 15 residues. Combining the CDR3 with reference TRBV28 and TRBJ2-5 gives the whole variable domain DVKVTQSSRYLVKRTGEKVFLECVQDMDHENMFWYRQDPGLGLRLIYFSYDVKMKEKGDIPEGYSVSREKKERFSLILESASTNQTSMYLCASSPRGIHQETQYFGPGTRLLVL.

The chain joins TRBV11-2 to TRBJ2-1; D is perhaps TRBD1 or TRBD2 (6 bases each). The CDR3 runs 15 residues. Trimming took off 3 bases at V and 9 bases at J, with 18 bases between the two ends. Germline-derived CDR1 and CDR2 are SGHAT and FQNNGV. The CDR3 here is CASSLQSGEGGEQFF. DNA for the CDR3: TGTGCCAGCAGCTTGCAGTCGGGGGAAGGGGGTGAGCAGTTCTTC.

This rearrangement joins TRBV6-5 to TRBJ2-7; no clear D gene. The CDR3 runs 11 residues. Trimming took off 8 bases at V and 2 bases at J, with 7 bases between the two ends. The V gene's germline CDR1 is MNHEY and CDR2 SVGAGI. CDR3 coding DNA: TGTGCCAGCGTGAGTGCCTACGAGCAGTACTTC. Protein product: CASVSAYEQYF.

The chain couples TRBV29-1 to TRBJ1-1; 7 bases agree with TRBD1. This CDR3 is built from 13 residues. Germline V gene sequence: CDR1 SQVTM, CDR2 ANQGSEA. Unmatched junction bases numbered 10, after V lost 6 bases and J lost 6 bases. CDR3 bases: TGCAGCGTGATGGGGAGACAGGGACCTGAAGCTTTCTTT. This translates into CSVMGRQGPEAFF.

The CDR3 loop reads CASTPMSLGQFENTIYF. The CDR3 nucleotides read TGTGCCAGCACCCCAATGTCCCTGGGGCAGTTCGAGAACACCATATATTTT. The chain has TRBV28 and TRBJ1-3, with D perhaps matching TRBD1 (5 bases). This CDR3 has 17 residues. Germline V gives CDR1 MDHEN, CDR2 SYDVKM. Trimming stripped 7 bases from V and 7 bases from J, with 26 bases between.

The CDR3 sequence: CASSQQGMSGYTF. The CDR3, as DNA: TGTGCCAGCAGTCAACAGGGAATGAGTGGCTACACCTTC. The chain recombines TRBV27 with TRBJ1-2, with a possible D match to TRBD1 (6 bases). In germline, CDR1 is MNHEY, CDR2 SMNVEV (reference sequence). V was clipped by 5 bases and J by 7 bases, with 14 bases between them. This CDR3 contains 13 residues.